This TCR beta chain was observed in a study of blood T cell repertoires in COVID-19 (dated by TCRdb to about 2020). Background for the entire study: Collaborator samples came from the United States, Italy and Spain and covered acute and convalescent phases of COVID-19. Sample metadata almost always included a de-identified subject ID, COVID-19 status, age in years and sex. Where available, HLA class I and class II types were taken from metadata supplied by the sample provider and were not determined by assay-based typing. Subjects who had been exposed to COVID-19, were actively infected with it, or had recovered from it provided the deeply sampled blood TCRbeta repertoires that made up the dataset. The repertoires were released in a freely available public database meant as a resource for research on the immune response to SARS-CoV-2. The prospective study material was composed of cDNA or gDNA derived from T cells, B-cell-depleted T cells, or PBMCs. Samples were obtained from the ongoing ImmuneRACE study (first 160 participants) and from over 1,000 subjects provided by 6 global collaborators.

A remark on this clone: The target of this receptor is not known. The sample holds no much larger clone one base away, and base qualities are not on file.

TCRbeta CDR3 regions were amplified from genomic DNA by means of the immunoSEQ Assay, a bias-controlled multiplex PCR. The study's own analysis went as follows. Within the assay, amplification of reference gene primers was used to estimate how many nucleated cells each sample contained. To quantify the absolute abundance of each unique TCRbeta CDR3 rearrangement, sequence reads were collapsed and filtered. Productive Simpson clonality was computed per sample as the square root of Simpson's diversity index over productive rearrangements. As stored in TCRdb, this immuneACCESS dataset retains in-frame rearrangements with V and J assigned. A fraction of the clones does not appear; measured against another copy, unresolved V genes explain less than half of the discrepancy, and the remainder lacks a known reason. V and J calls and clone size follow that table, whereas D and trimming were derived from the DNA. The sample records roughly 300,000 clones, 65% to 90% of which are singletons. The top ten clones comprise about an eighth of the sample.

Whole blood was collected in K2EDTA tubes by collaborating institutions according to the institutions' own protocols. For TCRbeta analysis, collaborators shipped samples in one of three forms: frozen whole blood, isolated PBMCs, or DNA extracted from either of those sample types. The study at large found these results: The amount of clinical and demographic metadata varied by source and participant and was provided uncurated.

The sequencing input was peripheral blood. This sequence originates from a human donor in a cohort sampled during active COVID-19.

The DNA reads TGTGCCATCAGTGAAGGAGATAATCAGCCCCAGCATTTT. Its translation is CAISEGDNQPQHF. This chain is built from TRBV10-3 and TRBJ1-5; no D gene call is confident. V loses 3 bases of germline sequence and J loses 4 bases, and the interval between the two ends is 7 bases. Spanning cysteine to phenylalanine, the CDR3 consists of 13 amino acids. Only the CDR3 DNA is retained, 39 bases long and in frame from the first base. In the germline V gene, CDR1 corresponds to ENHRY and CDR2 to SYGVKD.